This TCR beta chain comes out of a study of control samples from healthy donors and cancer patients. TCRdb's table, derived via immunoSEQ multiplex PCR, lists solely in-frame clones and lacks some. The repertoire holds about 150,000 clones, with 93% as singletons. V dropped 4 bases and J dropped 7 bases, with 11 bases sitting between them. Germline values: CDR1 MNHEY, CDR2 SVGAGI. The CDR3 is 13 residues long. The sequenced sample was blood. The chain combines TRBV6-5 with TRBJ1-5; no clear D gene. The source of this sequence is a man aged 50-60 years in good health. The CDR3 bases are TGTGCCAGCAGTTCCGACAATCGGCAGCCCCAGCATTTT. Protein product: CASSSDNRQPQHF.